These 24 T cell receptor beta chains were sequenced from one sample in a study of blood T cell repertoires in COVID-19. Sequencing used immunoSEQ multiplex PCR; TCRdb keeps in-frame clones, though not all of them. The sample contains tens of thousands of clones, under 85% of which appear only once. Sample: peripheral blood. Source of these receptors: a woman aged 60 to 75 with acute or convalescent COVID-19.

J is TRBJ1-1 and V is TRBV5-6, with D unresolved. Germline V gene lookup returns CDR1 SGHDT and CDR2 YYEEEE. CDR3 length: 13 residues. The germline V and J ends were trimmed by 3 bases and 2 bases, with 8 bases remaining between them. CDR3 in amino acids: CASSSLYNTEAFF. CDR3 coding DNA: TGTGCCAGCAGCTCCCTATATAACACTGAAGCTTTCTTT.

The chain combines TRBV19 with TRBJ1-2; 8 nucleotides agree with TRBD1. The V and J ends lost 3 bases and 5 bases, in that order; junction bases with no gene match: 5. Per the germline V gene, CDR1 is LNHDA and CDR2 is SQIVND (reference sequence). This CDR3 comprises 14 residues. The CDR3 DNA follows: TGTGCCAGTAGTATTCAGACAGGGGAGTATGGCTACACCTTC. Amino acids: CASSIQTGEYGYTF.

This CDR3 is CASSLQGGTSVEQYF. CDR3 DNA: TGCGCCAGCAGCCTACAGGGGGGGACTAGCGTCGAGCAGTACTTC. This chain connects TRBV10-2 to TRBJ2-7, with 10 bases matching TRBD2. Unmatched junction bases numbered 11, after V lost 6 bases and J lost 6 bases. Germline CDR1 is WSHSY and CDR2 is SAAADI. CDR3 length equals 15 residues.

The rearrangement joins TRBV7-3 to TRBJ1-2, with 9 bases lining up with TRBD1. With V trimmed by 6 bases and J by 7 bases, 9 bases remained unmatched. CDR1 is SGHTA and CDR2 is FQGTGA in the germline V gene. This CDR3 is 14 amino acids long. The CDR3 DNA reads TGTGCCAGCAGTTCCGGCAAGACAGGGGGTGGCTACACCTTC. This sequence encodes CASSSGKTGGGYTF.

The genes are TRBV23-1 and TRBJ1-1; D gene ambiguous. TRBV23-1 is flagged as an ORF with uncertain function. This CDR3 is 16 amino acids long. V lost 1 base, J lost 0 bases, and 12 bases lay in between. Here the CDR3 reads CASSQFPGPLNTEAFF. The CDR3 DNA is TGCGCCAGCAGTCAATTTCCTGGGCCACTGAACACTGAAGCTTTCTTT.

The rearrangement links TRBV2 to TRBJ1-1; D gene uncertain. Deletions cut 5 bases from V and 0 bases from J, with 13 bases between. This CDR3 has 15 amino acids. Germline-derived CDR1 and CDR2 are SNHLY and FYNNEI. The DNA for the CDR3 is TGTGCCAGCAGTCCAAACAGTTTTTTGAACACTGAAGCTTTCTTT. Its translation: CASSPNSFLNTEAFF.

J is TRBJ2-7 and V is TRBV5-4, with 8 positions matching TRBD1. Germline loops: CDR1 SGHNT, CDR2 YYREEE (reference sequence). This CDR3 is 14 amino acids long. V lost 2 bases to trimming and J lost 3 bases; unmatched junction nucleotides: 4. DNA for the CDR3: TGTGCCAGCAGCTTTGGACAGGGAAACTACGAGCAGTACTTC. Translated: CASSFGQGNYEQYF.

This clone was counted a single time. The chain joins TRBV27 to TRBJ2-3; 10 bases line up with TRBD2. V lost 10 bases to trimming and J lost 0 bases; unmatched junction nucleotides: 13. The CDR3 sequence is 17 residues long. Germline CDR1 is MNHEY and CDR2 is SMNVEV (reference sequence). The chain's CDR3 is CATQALAGVASTDTQYF. The CDR3, as DNA: TGTGCCACCCAGGCGCTAGCGGGGGTGGCTAGCACAGATACGCAGTATTTT.

The V gene is TRBV27, the J gene TRBJ2-1; 7 bases align to TRBD1. V was clipped by 7 bases and J by 3 bases; unmatched bases: 6. The CDR3 is 14 amino acids. Germline assignment: CDR1 MNHEY and CDR2 SMNVEV (reference sequence). CDR3 in DNA: TGTGCCAGCACCCGGGACAGACTCTACAATGAGCAGTTCTTC. As protein: CASTRDRLYNEQFF.

This chain uses TRBV7-9 with TRBJ1-2; 7 nucleotides align to TRBD1. This CDR3 is 19 amino acids long. CDR1 is SEHNR and CDR2 is FQNEAQ in the germline V gene (reference sequence). Trimming at V came to 4 bases and at J to 8 bases, leaving 25 bases not matched to a gene. The CDR3 sequence is CASSYPKTNGTEVGGGYTF. For the CDR3, the DNA is TGTGCCAGCAGCTACCCCAAAACAAACGGGACAGAGGTTGGAGGGGGCTACACCTTC.

This chain links TRBV10-1 with TRBJ1-5; 7 positions agree with TRBD1. Unmatched junction bases numbered 12, after V lost 7 bases and J lost 0 bases. The CDR3 covers 17 residues. In germline, CDR1 is WNHNN, CDR2 SYGVQD (reference sequence). CDR3 sequence (DNA): TGCGCCAGCAACGGGGGCAGGGGGTCTTATAGCAATCAGCCCCAGCATTTT. It codes for CASNGGRGSYSNQPQHF.

The chain uses TRBV2 and TRBJ2-1, with 9 bases matching TRBD2. Trimming at V came to 8 bases and at J to 3 bases, leaving 8 bases not matched to a gene. The CDR3 is made up of 15 amino acids. The germline V gene has CDR1 SNHLY and CDR2 FYNNEI. The CDR3 spells CASGKLAGGYNEQFF. CDR3 nucleotides: TGTGCCAGCGGTAAACTAGCGGGTGGCTACAATGAGCAGTTCTTC.

V and J are TRBV20-1 and TRBJ1-2; D is unresolved. The germline V and J ends were trimmed by 3 bases and 3 bases, with 8 bases remaining between them. CDR1 and CDR2 (germline): DFQATT, SNEGSKA (reference sequence). The CDR3 contains 12 residues. The CDR3 region is CSASLSDYGYTF. The CDR3 DNA sequence: TGCAGTGCTAGTTTGTCCGACTATGGCTACACCTTC.

This clone turned up a few times. V gene TRBV13 combines with J gene TRBJ2-3; 8 nucleotides match TRBD2. The junction had 20 bases not matched to a gene; V was cut back by 4 bases and J by 2 bases. The CDR3 sequence is 20 residues long. From germline, CDR1 is PRHDT and CDR2 FYEKMQ (reference sequence). The CDR3 here is CASSSVYERIKRGHTDTQYF. The CDR3 DNA sequence: TGTGCCAGCAGCTCCGTCTATGAGCGAATAAAGCGGGGGCACACAGATACGCAGTATTTT.

This chain uses TRBV3-1 (or the pseudogene TRBV3-2) with TRBJ2-1; possible D gene TRBD2, 6 bases. From germline, CDR1 is LGHDT and CDR2 YNNKEL (reference sequence). This CDR3 has 20 residues. Trimming cost V 1 base and J 4 bases, with 26 bases left between them. The DNA of the CDR3 is TGTGCCAGCAGCCAAGGGGGCGGACTATCTCTCGCGGGGAGGTACAATGAGCAGTTCTTC. It yields the protein CASSQGGGLSLAGRYNEQFF.

A note on this clone: Germline and junction disagree at one end, which may indicate a read error. This chain links TRBV7-2 with TRBJ2-3; TRBD2 matches 10 bases. CDR3 length: 12 residues. In germline, CDR1 is SGHTA, CDR2 FQGNSA. CDR3 in amino acids: CASSPVAGLAVF. DNA for the CDR3: TGTGCCAGCAGCCCAGTGGCAGGACTAGCGGTTTTT.

This clone was seen once. The CDR3 loop is CASRDRDTEAFF. The CDR3 DNA reads as TGTGCCAGCCGGGACAGGGACACTGAAGCTTTCTTT. The chain has TRBV7-9 and TRBJ1-1; 9 nucleotides agree with TRBD1. CDR1 and CDR2 from the germline V gene are SEHNR and FQNEAQ (reference sequence). J lost 3 bases, V lost 8 bases, and 1 base had no gene match. CDR3 length: 12 amino acids.

The genes are TRBV5-8 and TRBJ2-3, with D maybe TRBD1 (5 bases). The V end lost 0 bases, the J end lost 2 bases, and 10 bases lay between the germline ends. CDR1 and CDR2 (germline): SGHTS, YDEGEE. This CDR3 comprises 15 residues. The CDR3 DNA sequence: TGTGCCAGCAGCTTGGTTAAGGGGATCACAGATACGCAGTATTTT. Amino acids: CASSLVKGITDTQYF.

The V gene is TRBV6-5, the J gene TRBJ1-1; D may be TRBD1 (5 bases). V lost 2 bases to trimming and J lost 4 bases, with 14 bases between them. Germline V gene data show CDR1 as MNHEY and CDR2 as SVGAGI. This CDR3 has 15 amino acids. The CDR3 DNA follows: TGTGCCAGCAGTTACCGCAGGGCTGCTGGCACTGAAGCTTTCTTT. The encoded protein is CASSYRRAAGTEAFF.

Concerning this clone itself: Other DNA sequences in the sample encode the same CDR3. V and J are TRBV30 and TRBJ1-2, with TRBD1 matching 8 bases. CDR1 and CDR2 (germline): GTSNPN, SVGIG (reference sequence). This CDR3 is 13 amino acids long. V trimming: 3 bases; J trimming: 4 bases; junction bases outside the gene matches: 4. The CDR3 protein is CAWSRDRPYGYTF. DNA for the CDR3: TGTGCCTGGAGCCGGGACAGGCCCTATGGCTACACCTTC.

This clone has a single count. The chain carries TRBV29-1 and TRBJ2-1, with 10 nucleotides matching TRBD1. Germline loops: CDR1 SQVTM, CDR2 ANQGSEA. The junction had 2 bases not matched to a gene; V was cut back by 3 bases and J by 6 bases. The CDR3 is 13 amino acids. In nucleotides, the CDR3 is TGCAGCGTTGACGGGACAGGGGTCAATGAGCAGTTCTTC. This encodes CSVDGTGVNEQFF.

CDR3 region: CSASFREGLETQYF. In DNA form, the CDR3 reads TGCAGTGCTAGTTTCCGGGAGGGCCTGGAGACCCAGTACTTC. This chain connects TRBV20-1 to TRBJ2-5; 8 bases match TRBD2. The trim removed 3 bases at V and 5 bases at J, leaving 8 bases unmatched. Germline CDR1 DFQATT, CDR2 SNEGSKA (reference sequence). The CDR3 length is 14 residues.

The rearrangement links TRBV7-8 to TRBJ2-7; no definite D call. V dropped 1 base and J dropped 4 bases, with 8 bases sitting between them. The CDR3 contains 13 residues. Germline V lookup: CDR1 SGHVS, CDR2 FQNEAQ. CDR3 nucleotide sequence: TGTGCCAGCAGCTTAGGGGCGACATACGAGCAGTACTTC. It codes for CASSLGATYEQYF.

The rearrangement joins TRBV18 to TRBJ2-2, with TRBD2 as a possible D gene (5 bases). The CDR3 loop spans 14 amino acids. V was clipped by 5 bases and J by 2 bases, with 9 bases between them. Germline V lookup: CDR1 KGHSH, CDR2 LQKENI. DNA for the CDR3: TGTGCCAGCTCATCCGGGGTCAACACCGGGGAGCTGTTTTTT. Amino acid sequence: CASSSGVNTGELFF.